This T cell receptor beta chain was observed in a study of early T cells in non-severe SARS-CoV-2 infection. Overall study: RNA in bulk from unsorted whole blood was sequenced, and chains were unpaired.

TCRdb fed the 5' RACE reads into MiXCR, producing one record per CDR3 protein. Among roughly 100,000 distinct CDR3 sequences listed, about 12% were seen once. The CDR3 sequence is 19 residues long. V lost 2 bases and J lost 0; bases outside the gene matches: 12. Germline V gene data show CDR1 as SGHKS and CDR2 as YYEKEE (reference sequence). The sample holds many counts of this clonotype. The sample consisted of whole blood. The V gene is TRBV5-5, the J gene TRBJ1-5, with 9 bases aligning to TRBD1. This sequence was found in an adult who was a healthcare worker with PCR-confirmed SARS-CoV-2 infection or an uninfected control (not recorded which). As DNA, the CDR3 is TGTGCCAGCAGCTTCCGGGACAGGGACCCCCCTTATAGCAATCAGCCCCAGCATTTT. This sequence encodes CASSFRDRDPPYSNQPQHF.